A single sample is the source of the 10 T cell receptor beta chains below, sequenced in a study of prognosis after radiotherapy for stage I lung cancer. Amplification of TCR beta CDR3 from genomic DNA used two-round multiplex PCR. The first round of PCR was done with primers that matched each TRBV and TRBJ gene. TCRdb redid the calling of the multiplex PCR reads with MiXCR, one entry per CDR3 protein. The data show over 14,000 distinct CDR3 sequences, with roughly 26% seen just once and roughly 10% held by the top ten. This sample comprised PBMCs, obtained before or after stereotactic body radiation therapy (not recorded which). These TCRs come from a donor at least 50 years old with non-small cell lung cancer.

Concerning this clonotype itself: At one boundary the junction diverges from the germline segment, which might be a read error. V and J are TRBV10-2 and TRBJ2-1; 11 positions match TRBD2. The CDR3 has 18 amino acids. Per germline, CDR1 WSHSY and CDR2 SAAADI. The CDR3, as DNA: TGCGCCAGAAGTGAGCACCTTAGCGGGAGGGCCAGTTACAATGAGCAGTTCTTC. Residues: CARSEHLSGRASYNEQFF.

This clonotype was detected ten times or more. This chain links TRBV10-3 with TRBJ2-2; the D is unclear. This CDR3 contains 16 residues. Germline lookup yields CDR1 ENHRY and CDR2 SYGVKD. The V end was cut by 3 bases, the J end by 0 bases, with 11 bases between. CDR3 DNA sequence: TGTGCCATCAGTGACGGTACAGCCTCGAACACCGGGGAGCTGTTTTTT. This codes for CAISDGTASNTGELFF.

This clonotype was seen at least ten times. The chain couples TRBV9 to TRBJ2-2; 9 nucleotides match TRBD2. The CDR3 length is 20 residues. Germline V lookup: CDR1 SGDLS, CDR2 YYNGEE. Trimming removed 2 bases from V and 0 bases from J; junction bases left unmatched: 14. Written as DNA, the CDR3 is TGTGCCAGCAGCGTTAGCATGAGACTAGCGGACCGGGCGAACACCGGGGAGCTGTTTTTT. This sequence encodes CASSVSMRLADRANTGELFF.

Ten or more counts support this clonotype. This chain joins TRBV5-4 and TRBJ2-7, with D unresolved. The germline V gene encodes CDR1 SGHNT and CDR2 YYREEE (reference sequence). The V and J ends lost 0 bases and 6 bases respectively, with 10 bases between them. The CDR3 totals 13 residues. CDR3: CASSLDSTGEQYF. The CDR3 coding sequence is TGTGCCAGCAGCTTGGACTCGACGGGCGAGCAGTACTTC.

In this sample, this clonotype is medium-sized. This sequence joins TRBV5-1 and TRBJ2-1, with D unresolved. Deletions cut 9 bases from V and 0 bases from J, with 13 bases between. The CDR3 spans 14 residues. CDR1 is SGHRS, CDR2 YFSETQ, per germline. The DNA for the CDR3 is TGCGCCAACACCCAGTTGAGCTCCTACAATGAGCAGTTCTTC. It is translated as CANTQLSSYNEQFF.

In this sample, this clonotype is medium-sized. The rearrangement links TRBV9 to TRBJ2-1, with TRBD2 matching 10 bases. V dropped 3 bases and J dropped 0; count of bases not matched to a gene: 3. The CDR3 has 16 amino acids. Germline CDR1 reads SGDLS; CDR2 reads YYNGEE. CDR3 sequence: CASSAGLAVSYNEQFF. CDR3 nucleotides: TGTGCCAGCAGCGCCGGACTAGCGGTCTCCTACAATGAGCAGTTCTTC.

The rearrangement links TRBV6-1 to TRBJ2-7; 11 bases fit TRBD1. The CDR3 contains 16 residues. Per the germline V gene, CDR1 is MNHNS and CDR2 is SASEGT. V shed 5 bases and J 4 bases; nucleotides not matched to a gene: 10. CDR3 amino acids: CASSQDQGTGGYEQYF. As DNA, the CDR3 is TGTGCCAGCAGTCAAGATCAGGGGACAGGGGGATACGAGCAGTACTTC.

By proportion, this clonotype is medium-sized. This chain links TRBV20-1 with TRBJ2-7; TRBD2 agrees at 7 bases. V was clipped by 6 bases and J by 1 base; unmatched bases: 9. The CDR3 is 14 residues long. Germline V gene sequence: CDR1 DFQATT, CDR2 SNEGSKA (reference sequence). The CDR3 coding sequence is TGCAGTGCCACTCCGGGTAGCGGGTCCTACGAGCAGTACTTC. It specifies CSATPGSGSYEQYF.

This clonotype is deemed medium-sized. The rearrangement joins TRBV11-3 to TRBJ2-1; no definite D call. This CDR3 region has 11 residues. Germline CDR1 reads SGHNT; CDR2 reads YENEEA. The ends were cut back, 5 bases at V and 9 bases at J, with 8 bases in the middle. CDR3 DNA: TGTGCCAGCAGCCTAACCGCTGAGCAGTTCTTC. It yields the protein CASSLTAEQFF.

Ten or more counts support this clonotype. V gene TRBV3-1 combines with J gene TRBJ1-5, with unresolved D. The germline V and J ends were trimmed by 4 bases and 3 bases, with 16 bases remaining between them. CDR1 and CDR2 from the germline V gene are LGHDT and YNNKEL (reference sequence). The CDR3 extends over 16 amino acids. CDR3 region: CASSPAPVKNNQPQHF. CDR3 nucleotide sequence: TGTGCCAGCAGCCCGGCTCCAGTGAAGAACAATCAGCCCCAGCATTTT.